This T cell receptor (beta chain) comes out of a study of blood T cell repertoires in COVID-19. Study context: The United States, Italy and Spain provided the acute and convalescent COVID-19 samples.

Authors' methods: Quantification of nucleated cells was approximated via reference gene primer amplification. Method: immunoSEQ multiplex PCR; TCRdb's copy keeps in-frame clones and lacks some. V, J and clone size are taken as reported in that table, and D and trimming were inferred from the DNA itself. The data hold roughly 120,000 clones, with about 92% observed a single time. Unmatched junction bases numbered 3, after V lost 7 bases and J lost 7 bases. The CDR3 loop spans 13 amino acids. The TCR comes from a man aged 55 to 70 with COVID-19, enrolled during active disease. The rearrangement links TRBV12-3 or TRBV12-4 to TRBJ2-2; TRBD1 matches 10 bases. The sample was peripheral blood. The CDR3 is CASTWDRGGELFF. The CDR3 DNA sequence: TGTGCCAGCACCTGGGACAGGGGCGGGGAGCTGTTTTTT.